This entry describes one T cell receptor beta chain. It has no known antigen specificity. No per-base quality is available; no much larger clone lies one base away. Healthy HIV-negative adults with no recently reported acute infections or vaccinations were included as donors. All donors were Caucasian adults living in Nashville, Tennessee, USA. Magnetic negative selection was used to enrich CD4+ T cells, after which naive cells were positively selected on CD45RA and the negative fraction became the memory subset. Blood was collected by leukapheresis, and PBMCs were isolated by Ficoll-Histopaque density gradient centrifugation and then cryopreserved in liquid nitrogen vapor phase. Analytical flow cytometry was used to check the purity and quantity of every magnetically sorted T cell population. From each sorted fraction, genomic DNA was isolated and quantified by UV absorbance on a Nanodrop 2000c.

This sample is drawn from a study of shared clonotypes between healthy human individuals (dated by TCRdb to about 2020). Describing the broader study: The cohort comprised two women and a few men aged 18 to 49 years. To increase sequencing depth and limit assay-specific biases, different laboratories used diverse techniques to prepare libraries and sequence TCR repertoires. The study deeply sequenced blood TCR repertoires of about 5 healthy adults to estimate repertoire size and the extent of clonotype sharing between individuals. For each donor, three plates each were used for CD4 naive and CD4 memory, two plates were used for CD8 naive, and one plate was used for CD8 memory. Leukapheresis yielded between about 0.85 and 9.5 billion PBMCs per donor.

The germline V gene (reference sequence) specifies LNHDA as CDR1 and SQIVND as CDR2. V lost 3 bases and J lost 11 bases; the stretch between them is 10 bases long. Including the terminal cysteine and phenylalanine, the CDR3 comprises 11 residues. Left in the record is the CDR3 DNA by itself, 33 bases read in frame from the first base. What the work shows at the level of the full study, not this receptor alone: Sampling was restricted to blood, and TCR repertoires in tissue are likely to differ from TCR repertoires in blood. Compared with non-shared clonotypes, clonotypes shared by all four sorted-subset donors had higher generation probabilities. Naive subsets generally had larger estimated clonotype richness than memory subsets did. About 5% of naive CD4, approximately 3.7% of naive CD8, 2.3% of memory CD4, and 0.4% of memory CD8 clonotypes were shared across four donors. Because the study included only a small number of donors, the genetic and exposure-history diversity represented was limited. Based on pairwise subsampling, the degree of clonotype sharing among donors was expected to be affected by sequencing depth. Incomplete sequencing was indicated by rarefaction of sorted-subset datasets, despite the large sequencing depth.

Using the deep immunoSEQ assay, TCR CDR3 regions were amplified from genomic DNA by multiplex PCR. Extracted genomic DNA from each cell subset was spread evenly across all wells of several immunoSEQ 96-well plates, with each plate serving as a replicate. For sorted subsets, 200 to 250 ng genomic DNA, equal to tens of thousands of T cell genomes, was loaded into each replicate PCR. Purified libraries were measured with a Qubit 3.0 fluorometer, size-checked on a Bioanalyzer 2100, and measured again with the KAPA Library Quantification kit. Every immunoSEQ 96-well plate was sequenced on a separate single-read 150-cycle Illumina NextSeq 550 flow cell. The published analysis was carried out like this. Because only junctional sequences without quality scores were contained in the immunoSEQ output, filtering matching that applied to full-length reads could not be performed. Sequences were annotated with PyIR, a Python wrapper for IgBLAST v1.9, and V/J genes and CDR3 were assigned using IMGT germline references. Reads with weak V/J assignments (E-value above 1e-6), missing CDR3, stop codons, out-of-frame junctions, or ambiguous translated residues were removed. V3J clonotypes were defined by identical inferred V gene, J gene, and CDR3 amino acid sequence. Percentage overlap between repertoires was computed as shared unique clonotypes divided by the size of the smaller repertoire. RTK rarefaction, the Chao1 estimator, and Recon v2.1 estimates of unobserved clonotypes were used to assess repertoire richness. For all TCRbeta clonotypes obtained by the gDNA method from a handful of donors, generation probabilities were computed with OLGA. Imported from immuneACCESS, the table was reduced by TCRdb to in-frame sequences with V and J called. These copies leave out some clones; in studies compared against another copy, an unresolved V gene accounts for under half, and the cause of the remainder is not known. That table furnishes V, J and clone size, whereas the DNA furnished D and trimming. For this sample there are under 750,000 clones; over 55% appear just once. The top ten constitute under 2% of the sample.

The chain links TRBV19 with TRBJ1-1, with TRBD1 perhaps the D gene, on 5 matching bases. The sequenced sample consisted of memory CD4+ T cells sorted from blood. The sample's cell subset or site label, decoded: CD45RA-negative fraction. This clonotype was obtained from a woman in her 30s in good health. CDR3 region: CASSIQGDAFF. Here is the DNA: TGTGCCAGTAGTATCCAGGGCGACGCTTTCTTT.